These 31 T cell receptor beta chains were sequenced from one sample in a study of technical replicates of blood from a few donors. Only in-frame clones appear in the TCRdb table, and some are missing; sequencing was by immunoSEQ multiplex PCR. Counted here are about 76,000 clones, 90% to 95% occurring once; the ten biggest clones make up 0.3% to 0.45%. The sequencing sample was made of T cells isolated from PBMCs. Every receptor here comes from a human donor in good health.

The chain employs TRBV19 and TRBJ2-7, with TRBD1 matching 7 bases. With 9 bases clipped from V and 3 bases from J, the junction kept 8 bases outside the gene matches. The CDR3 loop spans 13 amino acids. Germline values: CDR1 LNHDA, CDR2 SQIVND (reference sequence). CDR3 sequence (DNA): TGTGCCAGCTCTTCCGACAGGGACTACGAGCAGTACTTC. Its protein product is CASSSDRDYEQYF.

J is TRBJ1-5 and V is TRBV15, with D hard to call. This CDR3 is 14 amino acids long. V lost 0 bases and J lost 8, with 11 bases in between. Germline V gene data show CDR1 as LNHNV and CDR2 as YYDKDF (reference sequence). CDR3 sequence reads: CATSRDLAAEPQHF. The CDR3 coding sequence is TGTGCCACCAGCAGAGATCTAGCGGCGGAGCCCCAGCATTTT. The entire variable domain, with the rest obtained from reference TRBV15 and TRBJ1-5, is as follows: DAMVIQNPRYQVTQFGKPVTLSCSQTLNHNVMYWYQQKSSQAPKLLFHYYDKDFNNEADTPDNFQSRRPNTSFCFLDIRSPGLGDTAMYLCATSRDLAAEPQHFGDGTRLSIL.

CDR3 protein: CASSLDLTGGMDETQYF. The CDR3 region has the DNA TGTGCCAGCAGCTTGGATCTGACAGGGGGCATGGATGAGACCCAGTACTTC. The genes are TRBV5-6 and TRBJ2-5, with 10 bases that match TRBD1. The CDR3 is 17 amino acids. The germline V gene has CDR1 SGHDT and CDR2 YYEEEE. V dropped 0 bases and J dropped 5; count of bases not matched to a gene: 10.

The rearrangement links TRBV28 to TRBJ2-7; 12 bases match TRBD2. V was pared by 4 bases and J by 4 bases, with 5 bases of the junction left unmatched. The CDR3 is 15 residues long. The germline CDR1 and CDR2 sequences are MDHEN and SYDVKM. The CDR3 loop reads CASSSWTSGIYEQYF. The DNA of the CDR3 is TGTGCCAGCAGTTCATGGACTAGCGGGATATACGAGCAGTACTTC.

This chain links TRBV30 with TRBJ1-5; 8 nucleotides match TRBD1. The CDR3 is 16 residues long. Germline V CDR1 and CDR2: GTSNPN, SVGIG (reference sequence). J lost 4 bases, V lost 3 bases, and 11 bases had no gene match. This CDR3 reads CAWSRDRGIGNQPQHF. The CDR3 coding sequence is TGTGCCTGGAGCCGTGACAGGGGAATTGGAAATCAGCCCCAGCATTTT.

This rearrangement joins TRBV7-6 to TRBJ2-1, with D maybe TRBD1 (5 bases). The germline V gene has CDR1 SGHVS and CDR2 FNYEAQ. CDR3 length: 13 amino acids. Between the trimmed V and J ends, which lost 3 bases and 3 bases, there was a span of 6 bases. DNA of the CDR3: TGTGCCAGCAGCTTGACAGTCTACAATGAGCAGTTCTTC. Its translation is CASSLTVYNEQFF.

CDR3 region: CASSLQGSEAFF. CDR3 coding DNA: TGTGCCAGCAGCTTACAGGGTTCTGAAGCTTTCTTT. The rearrangement joins TRBV7-2 to TRBJ1-1, with a weak D call TRBD1 (5 bases). Germline CDR1 and CDR2: SGHTA and FQGNSA. With 2 bases removed from V and 6 bases from J, the gap between germline ends came to 7 bases. The CDR3 contains 12 residues. Drawing the rest from reference TRBV7-2 and TRBJ1-1, the complete variable domain is GAGVSQSPSNKVTEKGKDVELRCDPISGHTALYWYRQSLGQGLEFLIYFQGNSAPDKSGLPSDRFSAERTGGSVSTLTIQRTQQEDSAVYLCASSLQGSEAFFGQGTRLTVV.

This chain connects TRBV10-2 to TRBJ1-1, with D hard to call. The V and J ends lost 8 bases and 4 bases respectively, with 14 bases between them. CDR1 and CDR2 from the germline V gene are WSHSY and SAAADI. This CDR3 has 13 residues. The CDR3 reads CASGETFATEAFF. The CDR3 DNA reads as TGCGCCAGCGGGGAGACATTTGCCACTGAAGCTTTCTTT.

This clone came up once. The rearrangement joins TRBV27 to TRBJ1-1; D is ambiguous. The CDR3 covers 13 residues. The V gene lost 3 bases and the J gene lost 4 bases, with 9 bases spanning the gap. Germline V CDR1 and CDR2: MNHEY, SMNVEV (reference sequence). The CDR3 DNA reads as TGTGCCAGCAGTTTGTCAGCAGGCACTGAAGCTTTCTTT. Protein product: CASSLSAGTEAFF.

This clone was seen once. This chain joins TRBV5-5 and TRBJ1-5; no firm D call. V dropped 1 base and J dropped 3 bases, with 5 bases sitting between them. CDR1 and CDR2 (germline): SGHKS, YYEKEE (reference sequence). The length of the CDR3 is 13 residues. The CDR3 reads CASSLLVNQPQHF. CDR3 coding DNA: TGTGCCAGCAGCTTGCTAGTCAATCAGCCCCAGCATTTT.

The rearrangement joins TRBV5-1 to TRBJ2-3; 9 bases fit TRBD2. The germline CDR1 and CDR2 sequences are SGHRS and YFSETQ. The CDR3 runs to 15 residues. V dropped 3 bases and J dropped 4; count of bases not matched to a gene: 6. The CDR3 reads CASSSLAGVSDTQYF. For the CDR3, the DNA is TGCGCCAGCAGCTCATTAGCGGGAGTTTCAGATACGCAGTATTTT. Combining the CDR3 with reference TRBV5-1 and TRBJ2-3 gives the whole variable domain KAGVTQTPRYLIKTRGQQVTLSCSPISGHRSVSWYQQTPGQGLQFLFEYFSETQRNKGNFPGRFSGRQFSNSRSEMNVSTLELGDSALYLCASSSLAGVSDTQYFGPGTRLTVL.

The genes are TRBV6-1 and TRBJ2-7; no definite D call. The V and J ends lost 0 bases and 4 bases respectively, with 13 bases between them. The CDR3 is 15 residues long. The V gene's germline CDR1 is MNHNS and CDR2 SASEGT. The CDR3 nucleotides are TGTGCCAGCAGTGAAGCGCTACAGAATTTGTACGAGCAGTACTTC. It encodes CASSEALQNLYEQYF.

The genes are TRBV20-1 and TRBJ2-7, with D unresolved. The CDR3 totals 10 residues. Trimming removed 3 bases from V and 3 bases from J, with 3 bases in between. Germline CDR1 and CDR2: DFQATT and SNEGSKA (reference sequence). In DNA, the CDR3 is TGCAGTGCTAGGAGCTACGAGCAGTACTTC. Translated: CSARSYEQYF.

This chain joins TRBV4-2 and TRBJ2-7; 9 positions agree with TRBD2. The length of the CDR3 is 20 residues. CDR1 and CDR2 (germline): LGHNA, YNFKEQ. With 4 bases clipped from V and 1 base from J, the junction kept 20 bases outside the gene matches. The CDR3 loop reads CASSPRLAGQLYVGSYEQYF. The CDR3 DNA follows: TGTGCCAGCAGCCCCCGCCTAGCGGGACAATTATATGTGGGGTCCTACGAGCAGTACTTC.

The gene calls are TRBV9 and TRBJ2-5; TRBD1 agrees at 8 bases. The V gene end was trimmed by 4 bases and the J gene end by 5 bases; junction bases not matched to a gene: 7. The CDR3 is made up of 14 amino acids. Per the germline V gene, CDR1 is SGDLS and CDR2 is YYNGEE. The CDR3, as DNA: TGTGCCAGCAGCCCAACAGGGGGGCAGGAGACCCAGTACTTC. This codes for CASSPTGGQETQYF.

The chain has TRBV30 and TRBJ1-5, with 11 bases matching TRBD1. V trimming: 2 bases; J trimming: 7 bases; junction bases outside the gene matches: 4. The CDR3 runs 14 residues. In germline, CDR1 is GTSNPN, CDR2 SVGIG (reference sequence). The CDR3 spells CAWSLGTGGQPQHF. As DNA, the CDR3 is TGTGCCTGGAGTCTGGGGACAGGGGGGCAGCCCCAGCATTTT.

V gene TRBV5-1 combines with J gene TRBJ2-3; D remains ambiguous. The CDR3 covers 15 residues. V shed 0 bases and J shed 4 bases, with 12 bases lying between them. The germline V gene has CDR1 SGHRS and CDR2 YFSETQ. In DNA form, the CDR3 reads TGCGCCAGCAGCTTGGTCCTTGGGCAAGCAGATACGCAGTATTTT. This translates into CASSLVLGQADTQYF.

The CDR3 nucleotides read TGTGCCTGGAGTGGAAAGGGGGAGACGGCCTACAATGAGCAGTTCTTC. This encodes CAWSGKGETAYNEQFF. The rearrangement uses TRBV30 and TRBJ2-1; TRBD1 might be the D (6 bases). The CDR3 sequence is 16 residues long. Deletions cut 1 base from V and 2 bases from J, with 15 bases between. The germline V gene encodes CDR1 GTSNPN and CDR2 SVGIG (reference sequence).

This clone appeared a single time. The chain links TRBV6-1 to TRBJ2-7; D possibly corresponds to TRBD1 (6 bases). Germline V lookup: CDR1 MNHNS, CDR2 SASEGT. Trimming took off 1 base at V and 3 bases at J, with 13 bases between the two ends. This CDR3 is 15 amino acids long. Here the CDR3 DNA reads TGTGCCAGCAGTGAAGGGGGGCGGCCCTTCTACGAGCAGTACTTC. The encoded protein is CASSEGGRPFYEQYF.

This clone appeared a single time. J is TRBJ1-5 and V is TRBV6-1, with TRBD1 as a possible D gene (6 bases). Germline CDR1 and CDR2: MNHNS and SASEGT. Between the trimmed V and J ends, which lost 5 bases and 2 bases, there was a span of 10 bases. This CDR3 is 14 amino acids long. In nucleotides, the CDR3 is TGTGCCAGCAGTCTACAGGGAGGCAATCAGCCCCAGCATTTT. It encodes CASSLQGGNQPQHF.

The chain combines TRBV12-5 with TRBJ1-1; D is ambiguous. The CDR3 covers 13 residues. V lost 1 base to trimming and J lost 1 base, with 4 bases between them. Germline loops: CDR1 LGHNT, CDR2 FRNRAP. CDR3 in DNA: TGTGCTAGTGGTTTGGAGAGGAACACTGAAGCTTTCTTT. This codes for CASGLERNTEAFF.

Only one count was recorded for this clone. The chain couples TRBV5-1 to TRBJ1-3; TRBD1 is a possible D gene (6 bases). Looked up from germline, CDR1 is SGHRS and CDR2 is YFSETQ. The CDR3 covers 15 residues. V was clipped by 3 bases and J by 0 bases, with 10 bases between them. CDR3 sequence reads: CASSSLQGSGNTIYF. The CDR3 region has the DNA TGCGCCAGCAGCTCGCTACAGGGCTCTGGAAACACCATATATTTT.

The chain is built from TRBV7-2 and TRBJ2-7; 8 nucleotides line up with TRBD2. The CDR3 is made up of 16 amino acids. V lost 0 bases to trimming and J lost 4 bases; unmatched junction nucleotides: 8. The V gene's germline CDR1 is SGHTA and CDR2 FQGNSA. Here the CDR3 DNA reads TGTGCCAGCAGCTTAGCAAAGCGGGAGCTAGATTACGAGCAGTACTTC. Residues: CASSLAKRELDYEQYF.

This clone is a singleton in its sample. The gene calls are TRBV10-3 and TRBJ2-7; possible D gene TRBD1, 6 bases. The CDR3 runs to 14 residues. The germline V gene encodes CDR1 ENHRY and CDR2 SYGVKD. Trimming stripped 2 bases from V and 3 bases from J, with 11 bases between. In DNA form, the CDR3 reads TGTGCCATCAGTGAGCCTGAGACAGGCTACGAGCAGTACTTC. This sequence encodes CAISEPETGYEQYF.

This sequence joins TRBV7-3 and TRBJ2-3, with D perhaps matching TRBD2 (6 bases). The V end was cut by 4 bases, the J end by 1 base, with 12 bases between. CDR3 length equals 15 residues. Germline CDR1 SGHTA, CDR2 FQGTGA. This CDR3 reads CASSSLGGGTDTQYF. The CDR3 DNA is TGTGCCAGCAGCTCCCTTGGCGGGGGCACAGATACGCAGTATTTT.

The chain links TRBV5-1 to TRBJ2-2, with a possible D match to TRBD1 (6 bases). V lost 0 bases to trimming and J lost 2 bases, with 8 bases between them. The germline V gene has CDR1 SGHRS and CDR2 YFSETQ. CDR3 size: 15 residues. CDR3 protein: CASSLGDINTGELFF. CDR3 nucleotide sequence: TGCGCCAGCAGCTTGGGGGACATAAACACCGGGGAGCTGTTTTTT.

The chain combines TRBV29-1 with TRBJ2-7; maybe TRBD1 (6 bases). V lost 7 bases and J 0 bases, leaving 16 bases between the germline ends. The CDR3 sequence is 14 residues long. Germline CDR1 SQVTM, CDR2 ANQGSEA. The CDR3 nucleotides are TGCAGCGCTGATCTAGGACAGAGCTCCTACGAGCAGTACTTC. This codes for CSADLGQSSYEQYF.

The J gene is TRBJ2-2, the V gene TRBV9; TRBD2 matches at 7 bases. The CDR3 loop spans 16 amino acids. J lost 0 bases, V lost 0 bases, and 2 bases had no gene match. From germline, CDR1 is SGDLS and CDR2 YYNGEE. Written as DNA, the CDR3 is TGTGCCAGCAGCGTAGGGGGGGGGACGAACACCGGGGAGCTGTTTTTT. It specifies CASSVGGGTNTGELFF. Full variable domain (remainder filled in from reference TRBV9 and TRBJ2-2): DSGVTQTPKHLITATGQRVTLRCSPRSGDLSVYWYQQSLDQGLQFLIQYYNGEERAKGNILERFSAQQFPDLHSELNLSSLELGDSALYFCASSVGGGTNTGELFFGEGSRLTVL.

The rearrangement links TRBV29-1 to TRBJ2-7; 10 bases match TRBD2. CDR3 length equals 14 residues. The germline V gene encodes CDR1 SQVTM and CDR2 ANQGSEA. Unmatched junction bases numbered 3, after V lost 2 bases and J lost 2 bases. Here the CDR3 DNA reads TGCAGCGTTGAACTAGCGGGAGACCCCTACGAGCAGTACTTC. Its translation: CSVELAGDPYEQYF.

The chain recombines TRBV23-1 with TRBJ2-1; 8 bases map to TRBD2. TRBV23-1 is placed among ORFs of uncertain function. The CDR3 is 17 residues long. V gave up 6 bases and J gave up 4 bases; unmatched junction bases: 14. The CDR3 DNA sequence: TGCGCCAGCAGCCATGCCGTAGTGGCTAGCGGGTACAATGAGCAGTTCTTC. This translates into CASSHAVVASGYNEQFF.

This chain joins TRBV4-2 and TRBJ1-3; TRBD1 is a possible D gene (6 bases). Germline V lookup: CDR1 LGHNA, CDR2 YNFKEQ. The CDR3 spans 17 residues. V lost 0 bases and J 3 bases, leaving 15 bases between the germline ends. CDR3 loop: CASSQDTGTRGGNTIYF. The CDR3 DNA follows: TGTGCCAGCAGCCAAGATACGGGGACAAGGGGTGGAAACACCATATATTTT.